This T cell receptor (beta chain) is drawn from a study of blood T cell repertoires in COVID-19. Germline CDR1 is KGHSH and CDR2 is LQKENI. V trimming: 6 bases; J trimming: 5 bases; junction bases outside the gene matches: 7. This CDR3 is built from 15 residues. Using immunoSEQ multiplex PCR, the repertoire was profiled, and TCRdb retains in-frame clones only, with some absent. In the table there are more than 15,000 clones, around four fifths of which are singletons. The receptor was derived from a man in his 60s with active or convalescent COVID-19. The sample taken for sequencing was peripheral blood. The chain is built from TRBV18 and TRBJ1-6; TRBD1 matches at 7 bases. As DNA, the CDR3 is TGTGCCAGCTCCCCGAACAGGGGAAATAATTCACCCCTCCACTTT. The encoded protein is CASSPNRGNNSPLHF.